This T cell receptor beta chain derives from a study of blood T cell repertoires in COVID-19. Assay: immunoSEQ multiplex PCR; the TCRdb copy retains only in-frame clones and omits some. Among roughly 36,000 clones listed, around 87% were seen once. The CDR3 spans 13 residues. The V gene lost 4 bases and the J gene lost 1 base, with 8 bases spanning the gap. CDR1 and CDR2 from the germline V gene are KGHSH and LQKENI. The receptor comes from an elderly man with active COVID-19. The specimen sequenced was peripheral blood. The V call is TRBV18, the J call TRBJ2-7; D unclear. CDR3 loop: CASSLPNSYEQYF. The CDR3 nucleotides are TGTGCCAGCTCACTCCCTAATTCCTACGAGCAGTACTTC. The variable domain in full, completed from reference TRBV18 and TRBJ2-7, reads NAGVMQNPRHLVRRRGQEARLRCSPMKGHSHVYWYRQLPEEGLKFMVYLQKENIIDESGMPKERFSAEFPKEGPSILRIQQVVRGDSAAYFCASSLPNSYEQYFGPGTRLTVT.